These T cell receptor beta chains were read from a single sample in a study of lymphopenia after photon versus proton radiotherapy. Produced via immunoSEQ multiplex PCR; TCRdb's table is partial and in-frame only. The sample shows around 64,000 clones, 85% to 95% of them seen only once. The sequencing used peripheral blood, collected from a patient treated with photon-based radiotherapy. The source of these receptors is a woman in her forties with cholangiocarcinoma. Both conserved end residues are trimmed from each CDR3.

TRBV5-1,ASSLGEDGYT
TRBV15,ATSILRENTEAF
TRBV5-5,ASSLEQNEQF
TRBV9,ASSVAETPRPETQY
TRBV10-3,AISRPGVGDTQY
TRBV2,ASRGTGGGQPQH
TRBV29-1,SVQGVETQY
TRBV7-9,ASSWSSYEQY
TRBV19,ASSIDGNYGYT
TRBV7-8,ASSSKTSEYNEQF
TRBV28,ASPGAGREQY
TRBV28,ASSSFGEQF
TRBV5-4,ASSFRGRWNTGELF
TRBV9,ASSVGQGAVYEQY
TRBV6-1,ASTKGQETQY
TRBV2,ASSEVPRGYQPQH
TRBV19,ASSMMRLAGGTDTQY
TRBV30,AWTPTGHQPQH
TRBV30,AWSRDTQY
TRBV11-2,ASSPWGKTSGANVLT
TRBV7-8,ASSSDSSYNSPLH
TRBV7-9,ASSLVPAGRDEAF
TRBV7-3,ASSPRDRVYEQY
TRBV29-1,SVGDGAHTEAF
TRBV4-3,ASSQDYRRLEGAKNIQY
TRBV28,ASSLPGQGPNTEAF
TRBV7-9,ASSRRTGVDSNQPQH
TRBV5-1,ASSRGTGIDQPQH
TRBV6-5,ASRPTPGSNQPQH
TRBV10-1,ASSETTSGDSYEQY
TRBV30,AWSGVAGGWGQETQY
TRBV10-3,AISGAGTGSYNEQF
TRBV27,ASSLSGNEQF
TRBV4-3,ASSQFDRAGNEKLF
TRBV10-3,AISVGDRANEQF
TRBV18,ASSPSRAGGAGTQY
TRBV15,ATSNGPTAGGRASGYTGELF
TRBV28,ASSRRRDTDTQY
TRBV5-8,ASSLAEGFSAF
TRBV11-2,ASSSHTGSQY
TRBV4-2,ASSRHSGGPDNEQF
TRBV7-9,ASSAQAGAYNEQF
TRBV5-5,ASSHPDGTSGSDEQF
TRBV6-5,ASSYSGQATGELF
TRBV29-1,SVVGRGRDNEQF
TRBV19,ASSNRGYGYT
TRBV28,ASGMDGTDTQY
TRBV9,ASTKGVTDTQY
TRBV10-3,AISDSLRGNIQY
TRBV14,ASSQGNEQF
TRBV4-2,ASSPKAGSYEQY
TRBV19,ASSMSGVTFPYT
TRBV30,AGSSSYEQY